This T cell receptor beta chain emerged from a study of T cells in Graves' hyperthyroidism and ophthalmopathy. This clonotype was observed many times. Its antigen is as yet unknown. Using RNA transcripts as the source, TCR beta CDR3 regions were amplified. With the HTBI primer set, the TCR CDR3 went through a first round of RT-PCR. TCRdb passed the multiplex PCR reads through MiXCR, listing each CDR3 protein once. This sample has about 520,000 distinct CDR3 sequences, with less than 25% found just once. Findings and caveats of the study: Most thyroid clonotypes that were expanded above 0.001 also turned up in blood.

The CDR3 covers 17 residues. The V end lost 6 bases, the J end lost 4 bases, and 24 bases lay between the germline ends. Per germline, CDR1 MDHEN and CDR2 SYDVKM. The chain employs TRBV28 and TRBJ2-5, with D possibly matching TRBD2 (6 bases). The specimen was blood. This TCR was sampled from a man in his late teens or twenties with Graves' hyperthyroidism. The CDR3 protein is CASSLGTSPWRGETQYF. CDR3 sequence (DNA): TGTGCCAGCAGCCTCGGGACTTCCCCGTGGCGGGGAGAGACCCAGTACTTC.